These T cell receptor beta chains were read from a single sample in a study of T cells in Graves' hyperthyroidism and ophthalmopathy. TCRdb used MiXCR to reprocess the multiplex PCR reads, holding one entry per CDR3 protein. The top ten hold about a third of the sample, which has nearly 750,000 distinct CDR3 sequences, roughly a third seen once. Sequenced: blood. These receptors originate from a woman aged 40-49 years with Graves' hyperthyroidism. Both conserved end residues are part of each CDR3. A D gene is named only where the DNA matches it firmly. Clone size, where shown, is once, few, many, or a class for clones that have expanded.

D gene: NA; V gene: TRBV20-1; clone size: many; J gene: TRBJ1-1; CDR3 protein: CSASRQANTEAFF; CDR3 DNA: TGCAGTGCTTCCAGACAGGCGAACACTGAAGCTTTCTTT
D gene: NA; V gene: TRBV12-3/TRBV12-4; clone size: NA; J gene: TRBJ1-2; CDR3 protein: CASSLRNQNYGYTF; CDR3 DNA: TGTGCCAGCAGTTTAAGGAACCAGAACTATGGCTACACCTTC
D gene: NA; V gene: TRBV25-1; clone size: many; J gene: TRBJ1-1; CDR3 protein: CASSGGGLWFNTEAFF; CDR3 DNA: TGTGCCAGCAGTGGGGGGGGGCTATGGTTCAACACTGAAGCTTTCTTT
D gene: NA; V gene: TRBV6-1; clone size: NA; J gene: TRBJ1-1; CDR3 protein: CASSASQGSTEAFF; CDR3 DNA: TGTGCCAGCAGTGCCTCACAGGGAAGCACTGAAGCTTTCTTT
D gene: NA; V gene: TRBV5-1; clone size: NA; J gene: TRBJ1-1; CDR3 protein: CASSLGEIGTEAFF; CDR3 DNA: TGCGCCAGCAGCTTGGGAGAGATAGGGACTGAAGCTTTCTTT
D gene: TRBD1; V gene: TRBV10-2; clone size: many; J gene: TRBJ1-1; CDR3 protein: CASSESKGGLRGTEAFF; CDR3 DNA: TGCGCCAGCAGTGAGTCGAAAGGGGGCCTCAGAGGAACTGAAGCTTTCTTT
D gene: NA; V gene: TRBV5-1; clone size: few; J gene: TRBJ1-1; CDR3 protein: CASSFVPGNTEAFF; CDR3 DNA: TGTGCCAGCAGCTTCGTTCCGGGGAACACTGAAGCTTTCTTT
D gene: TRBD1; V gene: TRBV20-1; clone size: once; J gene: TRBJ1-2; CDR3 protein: CSARDRNRGESGYTF; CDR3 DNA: TGCAGTGCTAGAGATCGTAACAGGGGTGAGAGTGGCTACACCTTC
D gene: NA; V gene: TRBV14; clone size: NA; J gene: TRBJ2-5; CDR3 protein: CASSQPMGNGETQYF; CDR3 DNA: TGTGCCAGCAGCCAACCCATGGGGAACGGAGAGACCCAGTACTTC
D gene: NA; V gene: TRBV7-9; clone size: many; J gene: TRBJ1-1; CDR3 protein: CASSLALGGPVAFF; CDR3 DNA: TGTGCCAGCAGCTTAGCGCTCGGGGGCCCCGTGGCTTTCTTT
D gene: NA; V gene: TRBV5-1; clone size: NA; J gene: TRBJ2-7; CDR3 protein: CASSPGTYYEQYF; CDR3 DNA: TGCGCCAGCAGCCCCGGGACGTACTACGAGCAGTACTTC
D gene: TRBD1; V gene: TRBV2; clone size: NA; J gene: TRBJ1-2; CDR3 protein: CASSDGDRGYGYTF; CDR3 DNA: TGTGCCAGCAGTGATGGGGACAGGGGCTATGGCTACACCTTC
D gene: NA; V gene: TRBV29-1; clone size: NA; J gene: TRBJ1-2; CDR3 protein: CSVRAAGLTDYGYTF; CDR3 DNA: TGCAGCGTTCGCGCGGCAGGGCTCACCGACTATGGCTACACCTTC
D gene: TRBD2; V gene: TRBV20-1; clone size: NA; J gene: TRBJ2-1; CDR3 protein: CSAKTSGQTYNEQFF; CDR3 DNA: TGCAGTGCTAAGACTAGCGGGCAAACCTACAATGAGCAGTTCTTC
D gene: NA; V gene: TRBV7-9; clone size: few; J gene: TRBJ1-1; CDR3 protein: CASSRSGGNREGAFF; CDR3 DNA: TGTGCCAGCAGCCGCTCTGGGGGGAACCGCGAGGGGGCTTTCTTT
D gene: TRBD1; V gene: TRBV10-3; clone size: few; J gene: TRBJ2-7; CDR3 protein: CASSPDRELQQYF; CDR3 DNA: TGTGCCAGCAGCCCGGACAGGGAATTACAGCAGTACTTC
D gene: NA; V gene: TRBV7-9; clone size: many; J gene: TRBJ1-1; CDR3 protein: CASIPTGQGGTEAFF; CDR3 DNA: TGTGCCAGCATTCCCACGGGGCAGGGCGGCACTGAAGCTTTCTTT
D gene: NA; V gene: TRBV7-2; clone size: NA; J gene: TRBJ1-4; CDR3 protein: CASSPPQINEKLLF; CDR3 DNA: TGTGCCAGCAGCCCGCCCCAGATAAATGAAAAACTGCTTTTT
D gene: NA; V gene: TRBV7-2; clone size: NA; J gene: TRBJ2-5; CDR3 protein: CASSWARSTETQYF; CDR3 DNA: TGTGCCAGCAGCTGGGCAAGGTCGACGGAGACCCAGTACTTC
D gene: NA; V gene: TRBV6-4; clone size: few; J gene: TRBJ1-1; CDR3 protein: CASSGYRASNTEAFF; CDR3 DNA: TGTGCCAGCAGTGGGTACAGGGCGTCGAACACTGAAGCTTTCTTT
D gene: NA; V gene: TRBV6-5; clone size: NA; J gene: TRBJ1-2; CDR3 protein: CASNPLWQAKHYGYTF; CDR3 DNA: TGTGCCAGCAACCCGCTATGGCAGGCCAAACACTATGGCTACACCTTC
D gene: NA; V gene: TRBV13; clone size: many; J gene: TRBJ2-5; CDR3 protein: CASSLGDVQETQYF; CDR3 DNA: TGTGCCAGCAGCTTAGGGGACGTACAAGAGACCCAGTACTTC
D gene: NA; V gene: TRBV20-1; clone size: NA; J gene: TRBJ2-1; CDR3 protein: CSARVYNEQFF; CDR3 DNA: TGCAGTGCTAGAGTATACAATGAGCAGTTCTTC
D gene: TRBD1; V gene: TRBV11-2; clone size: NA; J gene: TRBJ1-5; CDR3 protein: CASSPTGGGRNQPQHF; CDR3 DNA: TGTGCCAGCAGCCCGACAGGGGGCGGGCGCAATCAGCCCCAGCATTTT
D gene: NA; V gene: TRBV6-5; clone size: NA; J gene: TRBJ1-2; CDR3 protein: CASSYSNSDLYGYTF; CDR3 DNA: TGTGCCAGCAGTTACTCAAACAGCGATCTCTATGGCTACACCTTC
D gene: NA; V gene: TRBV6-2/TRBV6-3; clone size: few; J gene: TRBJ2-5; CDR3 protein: CASSPLDKTQYF; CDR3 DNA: TGTGCCAGCAGTCCTTTGGACAAGACCCAGTACTTC
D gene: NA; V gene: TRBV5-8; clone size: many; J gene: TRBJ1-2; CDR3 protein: CASSLWGGDGYTF; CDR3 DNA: TGTGCCAGCAGCTTGTGGGGTGGAGATGGCTACACCTTC
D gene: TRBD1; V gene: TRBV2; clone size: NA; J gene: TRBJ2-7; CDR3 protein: CAARTGIHEQYF; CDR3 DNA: TGTGCCGCAAGGACAGGGATACACGAGCAGTACTTC
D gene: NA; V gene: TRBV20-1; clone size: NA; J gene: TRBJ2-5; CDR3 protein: CSARVAGGSQYF; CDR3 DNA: TGCAGTGCTAGAGTCGCAGGAGGAAGCCAGTACTTC
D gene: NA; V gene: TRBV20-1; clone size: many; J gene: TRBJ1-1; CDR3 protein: CSARPRAVNTEAFF; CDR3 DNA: TGCAGTGCTAGGCCCAGGGCGGTGAACACTGAAGCTTTCTTT
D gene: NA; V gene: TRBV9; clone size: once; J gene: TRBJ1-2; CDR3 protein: CASSSRTSGGYTF; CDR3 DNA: TGTGCCAGCAGCTCCCGGACTAGCGGGGGCTACACCTTC
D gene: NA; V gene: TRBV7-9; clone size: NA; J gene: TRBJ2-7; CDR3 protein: CASSYSPTATYEQYF; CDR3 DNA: TGTGCCAGCAGTTACTCTCCAACAGCAACCTACGAGCAGTACTTC
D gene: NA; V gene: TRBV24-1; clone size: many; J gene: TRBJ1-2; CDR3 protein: CATSMRTNYGYTF; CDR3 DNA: TGTGCCACCAGTATGAGAACTAACTATGGCTACACCTTC